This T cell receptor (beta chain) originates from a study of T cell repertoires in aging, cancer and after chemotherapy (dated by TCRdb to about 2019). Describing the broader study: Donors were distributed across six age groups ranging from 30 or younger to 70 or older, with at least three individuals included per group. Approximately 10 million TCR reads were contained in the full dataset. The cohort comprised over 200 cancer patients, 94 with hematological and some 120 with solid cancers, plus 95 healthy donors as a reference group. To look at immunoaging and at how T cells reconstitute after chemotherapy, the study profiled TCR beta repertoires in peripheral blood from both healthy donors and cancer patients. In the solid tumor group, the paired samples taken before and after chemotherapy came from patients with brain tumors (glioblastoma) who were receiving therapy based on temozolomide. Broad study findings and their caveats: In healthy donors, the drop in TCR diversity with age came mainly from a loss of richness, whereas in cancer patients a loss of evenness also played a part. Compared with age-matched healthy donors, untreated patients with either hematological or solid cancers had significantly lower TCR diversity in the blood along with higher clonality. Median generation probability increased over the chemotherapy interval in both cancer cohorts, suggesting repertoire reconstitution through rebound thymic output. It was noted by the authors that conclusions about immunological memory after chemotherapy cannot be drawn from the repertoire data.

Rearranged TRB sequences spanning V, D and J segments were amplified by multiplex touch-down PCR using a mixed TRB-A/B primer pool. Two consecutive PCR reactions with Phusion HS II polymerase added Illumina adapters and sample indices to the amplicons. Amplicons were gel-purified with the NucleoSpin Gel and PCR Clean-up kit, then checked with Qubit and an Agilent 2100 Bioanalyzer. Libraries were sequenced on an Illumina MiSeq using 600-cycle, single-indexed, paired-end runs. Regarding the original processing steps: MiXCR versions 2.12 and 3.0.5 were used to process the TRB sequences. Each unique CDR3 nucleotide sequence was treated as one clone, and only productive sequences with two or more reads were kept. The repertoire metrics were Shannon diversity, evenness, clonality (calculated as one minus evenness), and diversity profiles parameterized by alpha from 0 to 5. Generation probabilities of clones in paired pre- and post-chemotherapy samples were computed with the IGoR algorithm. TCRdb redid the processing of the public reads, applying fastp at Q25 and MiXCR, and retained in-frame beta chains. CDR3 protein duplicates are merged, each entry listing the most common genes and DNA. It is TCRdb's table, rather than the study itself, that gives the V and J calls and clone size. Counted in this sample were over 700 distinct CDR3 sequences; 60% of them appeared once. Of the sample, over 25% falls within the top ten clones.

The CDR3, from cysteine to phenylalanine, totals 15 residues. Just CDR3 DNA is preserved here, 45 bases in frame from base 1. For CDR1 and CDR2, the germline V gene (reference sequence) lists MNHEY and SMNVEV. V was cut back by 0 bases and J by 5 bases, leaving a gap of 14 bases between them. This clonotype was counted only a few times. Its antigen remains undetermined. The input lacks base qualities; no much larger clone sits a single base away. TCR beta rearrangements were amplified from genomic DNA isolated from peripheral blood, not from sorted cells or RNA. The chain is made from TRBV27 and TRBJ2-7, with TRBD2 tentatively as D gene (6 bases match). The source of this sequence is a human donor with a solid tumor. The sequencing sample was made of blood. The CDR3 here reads CASSLSRGLLNEQYF. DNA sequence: TGTGCCAGCAGTTTATCGAGAGGACTATTAAACGAGCAGTACTTC.